Sequencing of this TCR beta chain was carried out in a study of shared clonotypes between healthy human individuals (dated by TCRdb to 2019 to 2021). Regarding the complete study: A few men and a couple of women, aged 18 to 49 years, made up the cohort. To increase sequencing depth and limit assay-specific biases, TCR repertoire library preparation and sequencing were carried out by different laboratories using diverse techniques. To estimate repertoire size and how much clonotypes are shared between individuals, the study performed deep sequencing of blood TCR repertoires from a few healthy adults. Leukapheresis yielded between about 0.94 and 9 billion PBMCs per donor. Per donor, three plates each were used for CD4 naive and CD4 memory, two for CD8 naive, and one for CD8 memory.

Broader findings and caveats from the paper: Compared with non-shared clonotypes, clonotypes shared by all four sorted-subset donors had higher generation probabilities. Only blood was sampled, and tissue TCR repertoires likely differ from those in blood. Rarefaction of sorted-subset datasets indicated incomplete sequencing despite the large sequencing depth. About 5% of naive CD4, 3.5% of naive CD8, roughly 2.4% of memory CD4, and 0.35% to 0.4% of memory CD8 clonotypes were shared across several donors. The genetic and exposure-history diversity represented was limited by the small number of donors. Naive subsets generally had larger estimated clonotype richness than memory subsets did. Based on pairwise subsampling, the degree of clonotype sharing among donors was expected to be affected by sequencing depth.

Cut back by 3 bases and 4 bases, the V and J ends lie 22 bases apart. The CDR3 contains 18 residues, cysteine and phenylalanine counted. The entry retains the CDR3 DNA only, 54 bases that are in frame from base 1. Looking up the germline V gene yields CDR1 MNHNS and CDR2 SASEGT. Healthy HIV-negative adults with no recently reported acute infections or vaccinations were included as donors. Only Caucasian adults living in Nashville, Tennessee, USA were represented among the donors. Magnetic negative selection was used to enrich CD4+ T cells, after which naive cells were positively selected on CD45RA and the negative fraction became the memory subset. Blood was obtained by leukapheresis, after which PBMCs were separated by Ficoll-Histopaque density gradient centrifugation and cryopreserved in liquid nitrogen vapor phase. Analytical flow cytometry was used to check the purity and quantity of each magnetically sorted T cell population. Genomic DNA was isolated from each sorted fraction and quantified by UV absorbance on a Nanodrop 2000c.

This clone was seen a single time. This clone's antigen is unknown. Base-call qualities are not available, and no considerably larger clone is one nucleotide away. TCR CDR3 regions were amplified from genomic DNA by multiplex PCR using the deep immunoSEQ assay. Extracted genomic DNA from each cell subset was distributed evenly across all wells of several immunoSEQ 96-well plates, and each plate was treated as a replicate. Each replicate PCR for sorted subsets received about 210 ng genomic DNA, equal to about 29,000 T cell genomes. The purified libraries were quantified using a Qubit 3.0 fluorometer, sized with a Bioanalyzer 2100, and then quantified again using the KAPA Library Quantification kit. Every immunoSEQ 96-well plate was sequenced on a separate single-read 150-cycle Illumina NextSeq 550 flow cell. As for the authors' bioinformatics: Because the immunoSEQ output held only junctional sequences and lacked quality scores, the filtering could not match the filtering applied to full-length reads. To assign V/J genes and CDR3, sequences were annotated using PyIR, a Python wrapper for IgBLAST v1.9, with IMGT germline references. Reads were filtered out if the reads had weak V/J assignments (E-value above 1e-6), no CDR3, stop codons, out-of-frame junctions, or ambiguous translated residues. V3J clonotypes were defined as sequences sharing the same inferred V gene, J gene, and CDR3 amino acid sequence. Percentage overlap between repertoires was computed as shared unique clonotypes divided by the size of the smaller repertoire. RTK rarefaction, the Chao1 estimator, and Recon v2.1 estimates of unobserved clonotypes were used to assess repertoire richness. OLGA was used to compute generation probabilities for all TCRbeta clonotypes that the gDNA method yielded from a few donors. The table comes from immuneACCESS by way of TCRdb, which keeps in-frame sequences with V and J called. Part of the clones is missing from these tables; in studies checked, under half for an unresolved V gene and the rest for unknown reasons. That table is the source of V, J and clone size, and D and trimming were worked out from the DNA. This sample is represented by approximately 500,000 clones; 90% to 96% of them were singletons. The top ten clones comprise 0.06% of the sample.

Source material: naive CD4+ T cells sorted from blood. Per the publication, the cell subset or site label means: CD45RA+ positively selected. The TCR was taken from a woman younger than 45 in good health. The chain joins TRBV6-1 to TRBJ1-5, with a tentative D gene TRBD1 over 6 matching bases. The DNA is TGTGCCAGCAGTGACCTCCTGGGGGGCCGCAGAATAAATCAGCCCCAGCATTTT. Its coded protein is CASSDLLGGRRINQPQHF.